Described below is a single T cell receptor (beta chain) sequence and its context. Its antigen is not identified. The data originate from a study of cytomegalovirus exposure and HLA in healthy donors. Findings of the study overall: Researchers reported that a few CMV-associated chains were confirmed in vitro as CMV antigen-specific.

Only in-frame clones appear in the TCRdb table, and some are missing; sequencing was by immunoSEQ multiplex PCR. The profile covers roughly 130,000 clones, with 84% appearing a single time and 1.4% taken by the ten largest. Trimming took 6 bases from V and 15 from J; bases not matched to a gene: 14. The CDR3 consists of 14 residues. Per germline, CDR1 SGHRS and CDR2 YFSETQ. This TCR was sampled from a woman aged 30 to 39 in good health and CMV-seronegative. The rearrangement uses TRBV5-1 and TRBJ2-3; 12 nucleotides align to TRBD1. Sequencing used PBMCs. CDR3 loop: CASTGTGGGLLHYF. The DNA for the CDR3 is TGCGCCAGCACGGGGACAGGGGGCGGACTACTTCATTATTTT.